One sample yielded the 7 T cell receptor beta chains listed below, sequenced in a study of breast tumors, draining lymph nodes, adjacent tissues. Axillary draining lymph nodes of breast cancer patients supplied the node samples. TCRdb re-derived calls from the multiplex PCR reads in MiXCR, one entry per CDR3 protein. The sample holds about 270,000 distinct CDR3 sequences; 30% to 35% are singletons and the top ten take more than 0.85%. Sequencing input: axillary lymph node tissue. All receptors derive from a female donor with breast cancer. Some clones in this sample may be carry-over from other donors' samples.

This clonotype was counted ten times or more. The chain recombines TRBV19 with TRBJ2-3; D may be TRBD1 (6 bases). CDR3 length equals 15 residues. CDR1 LNHDA and CDR2 SQIVND come from the germline V gene (reference sequence). Trimming pared 7 bases from V and 1 base from J, leaving 15 bases between. The CDR3 region has the DNA TGTGCCAGTACGGACAGCGTGGGACGCACAGATACGCAGTATTTT. The encoded protein is CASTDSVGRTDTQYF.

There are a few counts of this clonotype. Given a much more abundant clone one base away, this may be a read error. The chain employs TRBV24-1 and TRBJ2-1; 8 bases match TRBD2. The junction had 5 bases not matched to a gene; V was cut back by 6 bases and J by 2 bases. Germline-derived CDR1 and CDR2 are KGHDR and SFDVKD. The CDR3 sequence is 15 residues long. CDR3 region: CATSPGGGPYNEQFF. The DNA for the CDR3 is TGTGCCACCAGTCCGGGGGGGGGCCCCTACAATGAGCAGTTCTTC.

This clonotype was found many times. The chain carries TRBV5-1 and TRBJ2-3; 9 bases are shared with TRBD2. Germline V gene sequence: CDR1 SGHRS, CDR2 YFSETQ. This CDR3 comprises 19 residues. With V trimmed by 4 bases and J by 3 bases, 18 bases remained unmatched. CDR3 in amino acids: CASSPLAGTPQMGTDTQYF. DNA for the CDR3: TGCGCCAGCAGCCCGCTAGCGGGAACCCCCCAAATGGGGACAGATACGCAGTATTTT. The full variable domain, completed using reference TRBV5-1 and TRBJ2-3, is KAGVTQTPRYLIKTRGQQVTLSCSPISGHRSVSWYQQTPGQGLQFLFEYFSETQRNKGNFPGRFSGRQFSNSRSEMNVSTLELGDSALYLCASSPLAGTPQMGTDTQYFGPGTRLTVL.

This clonotype was counted at least ten times. The chain has TRBV4-1 and TRBJ2-7; no clear D gene. Germline lookup yields CDR1 MGHRA and CDR2 YSYEKL. The CDR3 is 15 residues long. V lost 6 bases to trimming and J lost 5 bases, with 20 bases between them. CDR3 nucleotides: TGCGCCAGCAGTTACTCGTGGCTAGGCACCAACGAGCAGTACTTC. Translation gives CASSYSWLGTNEQYF.

This clonotype was observed at least ten times. The V call is TRBV9, the J call TRBJ1-2; D may be TRBD1 (5 bases). The CDR3 spans 15 residues. Germline V gene lookup returns CDR1 SGDLS and CDR2 YYNGEE. V was trimmed by 3 bases and J by 8 bases, leaving 20 bases between them. CDR3 in amino acids: CASSAVGWGNDGYTF. The CDR3 region has the DNA TGTGCCAGCAGCGCCGTTGGATGGGGGAACGACGGCTACACCTTC.

This clonotype was counted many times. The junction departs from the called germline gene at one end, perhaps through a read error. V usage is TRBV18 and J usage is TRBJ2-1, with D unclear. The CDR3 has 9 amino acids. CDR1 KGHSH and CDR2 LQKENI come from the germline V gene. The DNA for the CDR3 is TGTGCCAGCTCACCTTCTCTCGTCTTC. Translation: CASSPSLVF.

In its sample, this clonotype was seen once. The chain uses TRBV20-1 and TRBJ1-6; D remains unclear. This CDR3 has 14 residues. In germline, CDR1 is DFQATT, CDR2 SNEGSKA (reference sequence). Trimming took 3 bases from V and 13 from J, leaving 19 bases between them. The CDR3 is CSASEGTEATPLHF. DNA of the CDR3: TGCAGTGCTAGTGAGGGAACTGAAGCTACCCCCCTCCACTTT.